The 21 T cell receptor beta chains given below trace back to one sample, sequenced in a study of Graves' ophthalmopathy and Graves' hyperthyroidism. The sequenced template was RNA, covering the TCR beta CDR3 region. First-round RT-PCR relied on HTBI primers, and a second-round multiplex PCR came next. In TCRdb, the multiplex PCR reads were re-called with MiXCR into one record per CDR3 protein. The table lists 650,000 to 900,000 distinct CDR3 sequences, 40% of them singletons. Material: peripheral blood. The receptors stem from an adult man with Graves' ophthalmopathy.

This clonotype showed up many times. The rearrangement links TRBV29-1 to TRBJ2-5; D is undetermined. Germline V gives CDR1 SQVTM, CDR2 ANQGSEA. V was shortened by 4 bases and J by 4 bases, with 10 bases between the two germline ends. CDR3 length equals 12 residues. CDR3: CSVVANRETQYF. The CDR3 DNA reads as TGCAGCGTTGTGGCCAATAGAGAGACCCAGTACTTC.

This clonotype showed up many times. This sequence joins TRBV11-3 and TRBJ1-2, with 7 positions matching TRBD1. This CDR3 spans 14 amino acids. CDR1 and CDR2 from the germline V gene are SGHNT and YENEEA. V dropped 6 bases and J dropped 4; count of bases not matched to a gene: 8. The CDR3: CASRRQGLGYGYTF. The DNA for the CDR3 is TGTGCCAGCAGGCGACAGGGTTTGGGCTATGGCTACACCTTC.

The table lists this clonotype with many counts. This sequence joins TRBV7-9 and TRBJ2-2; D is undetermined. Trimming took 3 bases from V and 4 from J, leaving 0 bases between them. Germline values: CDR1 SEHNR, CDR2 FQNEAQ (reference sequence). The length of the CDR3 is 11 residues. The CDR3, as DNA: TGTGCCAGCAGCTTCACCGGGGAGCTGTTTTTT. Its protein is CASSFTGELFF.

The chain is built from TRBV20-1 and TRBJ2-7; D is unresolved. The germline V and J ends were trimmed by 2 bases and 2 bases, with 13 bases remaining between them. CDR1 is DFQATT and CDR2 is SNEGSKA in the germline V gene (reference sequence). CDR3 length: 14 amino acids. CDR3 bases: TGCAGTGCTAGATCCCCGGGCCACACCTACGAGCAGTACTTC. It is translated as CSARSPGHTYEQYF.

This rearrangement joins TRBV25-1 to TRBJ1-4; 9 bases fit TRBD1. The V gene's germline CDR1 is MGHDK and CDR2 SYGVNS. Unmatched junction bases numbered 6, after V lost 6 bases and J lost 7 bases. CDR3 length equals 14 residues. The CDR3 DNA is TGTGCCAGCAGAGGGACAGGGCCGGCTGAAAAACTGTTTTTT. Translating gives CASRGTGPAEKLFF.

The chain is built from TRBV27 and TRBJ2-7; the D gene is possibly TRBD1 (6 bases). CDR1 is MNHEY, CDR2 SMNVEV, per germline (reference sequence). V lost 3 bases to trimming and J lost 5 bases, with 20 bases between them. This CDR3 is built from 16 residues. The CDR3 is CASSFLDRSRFDEQYF. CDR3 DNA sequence: TGTGCCAGCAGTTTCCTCGACAGGTCCAGGTTCGACGAGCAGTACTTC.

This clonotype was detected a few times. This chain uses TRBV2 with TRBJ2-7; the D gene is possibly TRBD1 (5 bases). The CDR3 extends over 16 amino acids. The V end lost 8 bases, the J end lost 4 bases, and 24 bases lay between the germline ends. Germline V lookup: CDR1 SNHLY, CDR2 FYNNEI. CDR3 protein: CASSPKFGHDGYEQYF. The CDR3 DNA sequence: TGTGCCAGCTCACCGAAGTTCGGACATGATGGGTACGAGCAGTACTTC.

At least ten counts were recorded for this clonotype. The CDR3 DNA follows: TGTGCCAGCAGCCTGGGACTAGTAGAGACCCAGTACTTC. Its translation is CASSLGLVETQYF. This chain connects TRBV11-2 to TRBJ2-5; 8 bases line up with TRBD2. The length of the CDR3 is 13 residues. Germline V lookup: CDR1 SGHAT, CDR2 FQNNGV. Trimming removed 5 bases from V and 4 bases from J; junction bases left unmatched: 3.

This chain joins TRBV15 and TRBJ1-5; D might be TRBD1 (5 bases). The CDR3 sequence is 14 residues long. The germline V and J ends were trimmed by 4 bases and 6 bases, with 13 bases remaining between them. Germline V gives CDR1 LNHNV, CDR2 YYDKDF (reference sequence). DNA of the CDR3: TGTGCCACCAGCACCGGGCAGGGCAGTCAGCCCCAGCATTTT. As protein: CATSTGQGSQPQHF.

This clonotype was observed a handful of times. The chain is built from TRBV20-1 and TRBJ2-7; 12 nucleotides align to TRBD2. The CDR3 consists of 15 residues. The J segment lost 0 bases and the V segment lost 6 bases, leaving 6 bases of the junction unmatched. The germline CDR1 and CDR2 sequences are DFQATT and SNEGSKA (reference sequence). CDR3 loop: CSAEGLAGPSYEQYF. In DNA, the CDR3 is TGCAGTGCCGAGGGACTAGCGGGTCCCTCCTACGAGCAGTACTTC.

This clonotype has ten or more counts. The chain is built from TRBV12-3 or TRBV12-4 and TRBJ1-6, with a weak D call TRBD1 (6 bases). The CDR3 is made up of 14 amino acids. The ends were cut back, 3 bases at V and 7 bases at J, with 10 bases in the middle. The CDR3 sequence is CASSFQGSNSPLHF. CDR3 coding DNA: TGTGCCAGCAGTTTTCAGGGGTCGAATTCACCCCTCCACTTT.

The CDR3 nucleotides read TGTGCCAGCAGACGACAGGGGGCGAGTGGCTACACCTTC. Residues: CASRRQGASGYTF. The rearrangement links TRBV25-1 to TRBJ1-2, with TRBD1 matching 10 bases. This CDR3 is 13 amino acids long. V lost 6 bases, J lost 7 bases, and 5 bases stayed unmatched. Germline CDR1 reads MGHDK; CDR2 reads SYGVNS.

The chain is built from TRBV7-9 and TRBJ2-5; TRBD1 aligns across 12 bases. V dropped 5 bases and J dropped 6; count of bases not matched to a gene: 4. The CDR3 sequence is 14 residues long. Germline CDR1 and CDR2: SEHNR and FQNEAQ (reference sequence). The CDR3 DNA reads TGTGCCAGCAGCCAGGGACAGGGGGCGAAGACCCAGTACTTC. Protein: CASSQGQGAKTQYF.

This clonotype was observed at least ten times. The gene calls are TRBV9 and TRBJ2-5; unclear D gene. Deletions cut 5 bases from V and 3 bases from J, with 14 bases between. Germline V CDR1 and CDR2: SGDLS, YYNGEE. The CDR3 has 14 amino acids. In DNA form, the CDR3 reads TGTGCCAGCAGTTACTCGATCCTCGAAGAGACCCAGTACTTC. This gives the protein CASSYSILEETQYF.

V and J are TRBV6-5 and TRBJ2-5; D perhaps matches TRBD2 (5 bases). Between the trimmed V and J ends, which lost 4 bases and 5 bases, there was a span of 14 bases. This CDR3 region has 14 residues. Germline CDR1 MNHEY, CDR2 SVGAGI. CDR3 region: CASSSSGVWETQYF. For the CDR3, the DNA is TGTGCCAGCAGTTCCTCCGGGGTGTGGGAGACCCAGTACTTC.

V usage is TRBV2 and J usage is TRBJ1-2; 12 nucleotides agree with TRBD1. Germline CDR1 and CDR2: SNHLY and FYNNEI. The CDR3 contains 16 residues. J lost 7 bases, V lost 6 bases, and 12 bases had no gene match. CDR3 DNA sequence: TGTGCCAGCAGAGACCGGGACAGGGGGCGATCGGGTGGCTACACCTTC. Protein sequence: CASRDRDRGRSGGYTF. Filled out from reference TRBV2 and TRBJ1-2, the complete variable domain reads EPEVTQTPSHQVTQMGQEVILRCVPISNHLYFYWYRQILGQKVEFLVSFYNNEISEKSEIFDDQFSVERPDGSNFTLKIRSTKLEDSAMYFCASRDRDRGRSGGYTFGSGTRLTVV.

The chain couples TRBV25-1 to TRBJ1-1, with 9 bases matching TRBD1. After removal of 6 bases from V and 5 bases from J, the junction contained 4 bases not matched to a gene. Per the germline V gene, CDR1 is MGHDK and CDR2 is SYGVNS. CDR3 length: 13 residues. CDR3 nucleotide sequence: TGTGCCAGCAGGGACAGGGGCTCGACTGAAGCTTTCTTT. Translated: CASRDRGSTEAFF.

The chain links TRBV6-4 to TRBJ1-1, with D perhaps TRBD1 (6 bases). The CDR3 covers 15 residues. Germline values: CDR1 MRHNA, CDR2 SNTAGT. Trimming removed 5 bases from V and 4 bases from J, with 17 bases in between. CDR3 bases: TGTGCCAGCAGTTGGGCTACAGGGTCCGGCACTGAAGCTTTCTTT. It translates to CASSWATGSGTEAFF.

The rearrangement joins TRBV6-1 to TRBJ1-4, with D unresolved. The germline CDR1 and CDR2 sequences are MNHNS and SASEGT. This CDR3 has 14 residues. V was pared by 6 bases and J by 8 bases, with 16 bases between. The CDR3 nucleotides are TGTGCCAGCAGCCTCAATCGGATACTCGAAAAACTGTTTTTT. Its translation is CASSLNRILEKLFF.

This chain links TRBV2 with TRBJ2-5, with a possible D match to TRBD1 (6 bases). This CDR3 spans 14 amino acids. Germline lookup yields CDR1 SNHLY and CDR2 FYNNEI. V was trimmed by 5 bases and J by 0 bases, leaving 10 bases between them. The CDR3 sequence is CASSTGTHQETQYF. The CDR3 coding sequence is TGTGCCAGCAGTACCGGGACACACCAAGAGACCCAGTACTTC.

The V call is TRBV12-1, the J call TRBJ1-1; TRBD1 is the table's D call, not checked against the DNA. TRBV12-1 is designated a pseudogene. This CDR3 is 16 amino acids long. Here the CDR3 reads CASSLARGQANTEAFF. The CDR3 DNA reads as TGTGCCAGCAGCCTTGCCAGGGGACAGGCTAACACTGAAGCTTTCTTT.